A single sample is the source of the 27 T cell receptor beta chains below, sequenced in a study of shared T cell receptors in the human thymus. The method was immunoSEQ multiplex PCR; TCRdb's version includes in-frame clones alone and lacks a portion of them. The sample lists hundreds of thousands of clones; roughly 90% were seen once. This sample also belongs to another study, concerning human thymus T cells.

Sequenced: thymocytes. All receptors derive from a boy younger than two with a congenital heart defect.

The genes are TRBV7-9 and TRBJ1-1, with TRBD1 as a possible D gene (5 bases). Trimming took 5 bases from V and 3 from J, leaving 16 bases between them. This CDR3 is 15 amino acids long. Germline assignment: CDR1 SEHNR and CDR2 FQNEAQ (reference sequence). The CDR3 DNA follows: TGTGCCAGCAGCCCGACCAGGGTGAGGTACACTGAAGCTTTCTTT. Amino acid sequence: CASSPTRVRYTEAFF.

The chain recombines TRBV10-3 with TRBJ2-1, with 8 positions matching TRBD2. The germline CDR1 and CDR2 sequences are ENHRY and SYGVKD. V shed 6 bases, J shed 2 bases, and the junction held 6 bases outside the gene matches. The CDR3 is 15 residues long. The CDR3 reads CAIRSGSRAYNEQFF. The CDR3 nucleotides are TGTGCCATCAGAAGCGGGAGTCGAGCCTACAATGAGCAGTTCTTC.

For this clone: A read error may produce the germline difference seen at one junction end. The chain carries TRBV28 and TRBJ1-2; possibly TRBD1 for D (5 bases). Germline CDR1 and CDR2: MDHEN and SYDVKM. The CDR3 extends over 12 amino acids. CDR3 sequence (DNA): TGTGCCAGCAGCCCCCACTACAGGAATCCGGCCTTC. Protein: CASSPHYRNPAF.

CDR3 nucleotide sequence: TGTGCCAGCAGTAGAGGGGGAAGGAAGGTCGAAGACTACGAGCAGTACTTC. The encoded protein is CASSRGGRKVEDYEQYF. This chain links TRBV4-2 with TRBJ2-7; a weak D match, TRBD1 (6 bases). The V gene lost 6 bases and the J gene lost 3 bases, with 24 bases spanning the gap. The CDR3 length is 17 residues. Germline-derived CDR1 and CDR2 are LGHNA and YNFKEQ.

The chain is built from TRBV28 and TRBJ1-5, with D hard to call. Germline-derived CDR1 and CDR2 are MDHEN and SYDVKM. V was shortened by 3 bases and J by 0 bases, with 24 bases between the two germline ends. This CDR3 comprises 20 residues. In DNA, the CDR3 is TGTGCCAGCAGTTTCTTAGCTTTGACGCCCCAGAGGCATAGCAATCAGCCCCAGCATTTT. It translates to CASSFLALTPQRHSNQPQHF.

The count of this clone is one. The V call is TRBV27, the J call TRBJ2-2; 10 bases match TRBD2. The CDR3 is 16 amino acids. Germline V gene data show CDR1 as MNHEY and CDR2 as SMNVEV (reference sequence). V dropped 5 bases and J dropped 5; count of bases not matched to a gene: 8. Here the CDR3 reads CASSPQAGGPTGELFF. The CDR3 DNA follows: TGTGCCAGCAGTCCACAAGCGGGAGGGCCGACCGGGGAGCTGTTTTTT.

V usage is TRBV2 and J usage is TRBJ2-3; 14 bases fit TRBD2. J gave up 8 bases and V 2 bases, and 9 bases lay outside the gene matches. Germline CDR1 and CDR2: SNHLY and FYNNEI. This CDR3 is built from 17 residues. DNA of the CDR3: TGTGCCAGCAGTGAAAGGGGACTAGCGGGAGTTCTGGTTACGCAGTATTTT. Translation: CASSERGLAGVLVTQYF. Full variable domain (remainder filled in from reference TRBV2 and TRBJ2-3): EPEVTQTPSHQVTQMGQEVILRCVPISNHLYFYWYRQILGQKVEFLVSFYNNEISEKSEIFDDQFSVERPDGSNFTLKIRSTKLEDSAMYFCASSERGLAGVLVTQYFGPGTRLTVL.

This clone was seen just once. This chain joins TRBV5-4 and TRBJ2-1; D is perhaps TRBD1 (6 bases). The V gene lost 0 bases and the J gene lost 1 base, with 14 bases spanning the gap. The germline V gene has CDR1 SGHNT and CDR2 YYREEE (reference sequence). The CDR3 is made up of 17 amino acids. The CDR3 region is CASSLVEQGISYNEQFF. CDR3 bases: TGTGCCAGCAGCTTGGTGGAACAGGGAATATCCTACAATGAGCAGTTCTTC.

The V call is TRBV29-1, the J call TRBJ2-7; D is perhaps TRBD1 (5 bases). Trimming left V 4 bases short and J 5 bases short, with 9 bases between. The CDR3 length is 11 residues. Germline loops: CDR1 SQVTM, CDR2 ANQGSEA. The CDR3 loop reads CSVGQGDEQYF. DNA of the CDR3: TGCAGCGTTGGCCAGGGCGACGAGCAGTACTTC.

Turning to this clone: The same CDR3 also results from other DNA sequences found in this sample. The V call is TRBV6-6, the J call TRBJ1-1; possible D gene TRBD1, 5 bases. V was clipped by 6 bases and J by 1 base, with 9 bases between them. Germline V lookup: CDR1 MNHNY, CDR2 SVGAGI (reference sequence). This CDR3 is 13 amino acids long. CDR3 in amino acids: CASRAQANTEAFF. DNA for the CDR3: TGTGCCAGCAGGGCACAGGCGAACACTGAAGCTTTCTTT.

This clone turned up a few times. V gene TRBV29-1 combines with J gene TRBJ2-7; D may be TRBD2 (6 bases). Trimming pared 4 bases from V and 2 bases from J, leaving 9 bases between. This CDR3 region has 12 residues. CDR1 and CDR2 (germline): SQVTM, ANQGSEA. CDR3 sequence: CSVVGGTYEQYF. CDR3 nucleotides: TGCAGCGTTGTGGGGGGTACCTACGAGCAGTACTTC.

The V call is TRBV6-6, the J call TRBJ2-3, with D maybe TRBD2 (5 bases). Germline loops: CDR1 MNHNY, CDR2 SVGAGI (reference sequence). The ends were cut back, 9 bases at V and 5 bases at J, with 12 bases in the middle. CDR3 length equals 12 residues. CDR3 loop: CASLGREDTQYF. CDR3 bases: TGTGCCAGTTTGGGGAGAGAAGATACGCAGTATTTT.

The V and J genes are TRBV9 and TRBJ2-3, with TRBD2 matching 7 bases. This CDR3 is built from 17 residues. Germline V gene lookup returns CDR1 SGDLS and CDR2 YYNGEE. V shed 3 bases and J 2 bases; nucleotides not matched to a gene: 12. The CDR3 DNA reads as TGTGCCAGCAGCGATAATGGGCTAGCGGTTTTCACAGATACGCAGTATTTT. Translation: CASSDNGLAVFTDTQYF.

This clone was detected only a few times. This sequence joins TRBV6-1 and TRBJ2-7; perhaps TRBD2 as D (6 bases). From germline, CDR1 is MNHNS and CDR2 SASEGT. Trimming cost V 2 bases and J 2 bases, with 19 bases left between them. This CDR3 has 17 amino acids. CDR3 protein: CASSETGAYGFPYEQYF. The CDR3 DNA reads TGTGCCAGCAGTGAAACGGGAGCTTATGGGTTTCCCTACGAGCAGTACTTC.

The chain combines TRBV30 with TRBJ1-2, with 9 bases identical to TRBD1. This CDR3 has 17 residues. Germline loops: CDR1 GTSNPN, CDR2 SVGIG (reference sequence). The junction had 13 bases not matched to a gene; V was cut back by 2 bases and J by 3 bases. The CDR3 DNA is TGTGCCTGGAGTAAGGTCCTGACAGGGGGTGCTGACTATGGCTACACCTTC. This codes for CAWSKVLTGGADYGYTF.

The CDR3 bases are TGCGCCAGCAGTGCCCTCGGCGGGAGTTCCTACGAGCAGTACTTC. It specifies CASSALGGSSYEQYF. The chain has TRBV10-2 and TRBJ2-7; 7 bases are a match to TRBD2. After removal of 4 bases from V and 1 base from J, the junction contained 7 bases not matched to a gene. The CDR3 has 15 residues. CDR1 is WSHSY, CDR2 SAAADI, per germline.

CDR3 amino acids: CAIPGGANEKLFF. The CDR3 bases are TGTGCCATCCCCGGAGGGGCTAATGAAAAACTGTTTTTT. The chain has TRBV2 and TRBJ1-4; tentatively, D is TRBD1 (5 bases). Germline V gene data show CDR1 as SNHLY and CDR2 as FYNNEI. This CDR3 spans 13 amino acids. The germline V and J ends were trimmed by 10 bases and 3 bases, with 12 bases remaining between them.

The V call is TRBV7-9, the J call TRBJ2-1; 9 bases agree with TRBD1. J gave up 6 bases and V 5 bases, and 8 bases lay outside the gene matches. This CDR3 contains 15 residues. CDR1 is SEHNR, CDR2 FQNEAQ, per germline (reference sequence). The CDR3 nucleotides read TGTGCCAGCAGCCCGGGGACAGGGCGTATCAATGAGCAGTTCTTC. This gives the protein CASSPGTGRINEQFF. Filled out from reference TRBV7-9 and TRBJ2-1, the complete variable domain reads DTGVSQNPRHKITKRGQNVTFRCDPISEHNRLYWYRQTLGQGPEFLTYFQNEAQLEKSRLLSDRFSAERPKGSFSTLEIQRTEQGDSAMYLCASSPGTGRINEQFFGPGTRLTVL.

This clone was counted only a few times. The chain carries TRBV6-1 and TRBJ2-5; D possibly corresponds to TRBD1 (5 bases). This CDR3 comprises 13 residues. V was shortened by 4 bases and J by 3 bases, with 9 bases between the two germline ends. Germline V lookup: CDR1 MNHNS, CDR2 SASEGT. This CDR3 is CASSGRVEETQYF. The CDR3 coding sequence is TGTGCCAGCAGTGGCAGGGTCGAAGAGACCCAGTACTTC.

The chain uses TRBV4-2 and TRBJ1-5; the D gene is possibly TRBD1 (5 bases). This CDR3 has 18 amino acids. From germline, CDR1 is LGHNA and CDR2 YNFKEQ. Trimming left V 0 bases short and J 2 bases short, with 17 bases between. The CDR3 DNA is TGTGCCAGCAGCCAAGATAGCGCGGCGGGGGTCGGCAATCAGCCCCAGCATTTT. Protein sequence: CASSQDSAAGVGNQPQHF.

The chain carries TRBV30 and TRBJ1-4; the match to TRBD1 covers 8 bases. The CDR3 contains 12 residues. The J segment lost 7 bases and the V segment lost 8 bases, leaving 6 bases of the junction unmatched. The germline CDR1 and CDR2 sequences are GTSNPN and SVGIG (reference sequence). The CDR3 DNA reads TGTGCCCGACAGGGGTACGGTGAAAAACTGTTTTTT. Translation gives CARQGYGEKLFF.

This clone turned up a few times. The V and J genes are TRBV5-1 and TRBJ1-1; no clear D gene. CDR3 length equals 14 residues. Trimming cost V 4 bases and J 4 bases, with 14 bases left between them. Germline loops: CDR1 SGHRS, CDR2 YFSETQ. This CDR3 is CASSMDDSGTEAFF. Here the CDR3 DNA reads TGCGCCAGCAGCATGGACGATTCGGGCACTGAAGCTTTCTTT.

A single count supports this clone. The chain has TRBV7-3 and TRBJ2-1; 7 positions match TRBD2. The CDR3 sequence is 16 residues long. Looked up from germline, CDR1 is SGHTA and CDR2 is FQGTGA. The V gene end was trimmed by 5 bases and the J gene end by 1 base; junction bases not matched to a gene: 8. The CDR3 DNA reads TGTGCCAGCAGCCCCCTTAGCGGGTGGTCCTACAATGAGCAGTTCTTC. Translated, it gives CASSPLSGWSYNEQFF.

The chain is built from TRBV10-3 and TRBJ2-7, with D maybe TRBD2 (6 bases). V was trimmed by 6 bases and J by 3 bases, leaving 12 bases between them. This CDR3 is built from 13 residues. Per germline, CDR1 ENHRY and CDR2 SYGVKD. DNA for the CDR3: TGTGCCATCAGGTGGAGGGTCGGCTACGAGCAGTACTTC. Amino acids: CAIRWRVGYEQYF.

In this sample, this clone turned up once. The chain joins TRBV30 to TRBJ2-5; 8 nucleotides agree with TRBD2. V shed 3 bases, J shed 2 bases, and the junction held 14 bases outside the gene matches. The CDR3 is made up of 17 amino acids. Germline CDR1 reads GTSNPN; CDR2 reads SVGIG (reference sequence). CDR3: CAWRPKGLAGIQETQYF. The CDR3 nucleotides are TGTGCCTGGAGACCTAAAGGCCTAGCGGGTATTCAAGAGACCCAGTACTTC.

The chain employs TRBV7-6 and TRBJ2-7, with D possibly being TRBD1 (6 bases). Per the germline V gene, CDR1 is SGHVS and CDR2 is FNYEAQ. The CDR3 sequence is 14 residues long. Trimming took off 2 bases at V and 8 bases at J, with 16 bases between the two ends. The CDR3 protein is CASSLRAGDGKQYF. The CDR3 DNA reads TGTGCCAGCAGCTTAAGGGCAGGGGATGGAAAGCAGTACTTC.

The chain combines TRBV15 with TRBJ2-2, with 12 bases aligning to TRBD2. J lost 5 bases, V lost 2 bases, and 3 bases had no gene match. The CDR3 length is 16 residues. Germline V CDR1 and CDR2: LNHNV, YYDKDF (reference sequence). This chain's CDR3 is CATSRPGTSGTGELFF. CDR3 bases: TGTGCCACCAGCAGACCCGGGACTAGCGGGACCGGGGAGCTGTTTTTT.